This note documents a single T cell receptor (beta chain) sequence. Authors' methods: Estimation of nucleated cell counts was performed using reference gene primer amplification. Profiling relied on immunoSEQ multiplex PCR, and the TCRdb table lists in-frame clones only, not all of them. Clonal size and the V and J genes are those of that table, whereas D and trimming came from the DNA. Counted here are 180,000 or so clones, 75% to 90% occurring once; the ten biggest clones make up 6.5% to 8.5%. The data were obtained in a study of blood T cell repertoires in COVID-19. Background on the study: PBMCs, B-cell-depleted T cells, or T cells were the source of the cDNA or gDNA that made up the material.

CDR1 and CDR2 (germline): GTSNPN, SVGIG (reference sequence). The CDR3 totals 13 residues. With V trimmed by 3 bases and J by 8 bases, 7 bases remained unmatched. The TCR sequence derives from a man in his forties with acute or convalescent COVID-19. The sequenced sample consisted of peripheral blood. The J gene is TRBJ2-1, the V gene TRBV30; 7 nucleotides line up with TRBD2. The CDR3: CAWRRPGGDEQFF. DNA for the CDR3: TGTGCCTGGAGGCGCCCTGGGGGGGATGAGCAGTTCTTC.